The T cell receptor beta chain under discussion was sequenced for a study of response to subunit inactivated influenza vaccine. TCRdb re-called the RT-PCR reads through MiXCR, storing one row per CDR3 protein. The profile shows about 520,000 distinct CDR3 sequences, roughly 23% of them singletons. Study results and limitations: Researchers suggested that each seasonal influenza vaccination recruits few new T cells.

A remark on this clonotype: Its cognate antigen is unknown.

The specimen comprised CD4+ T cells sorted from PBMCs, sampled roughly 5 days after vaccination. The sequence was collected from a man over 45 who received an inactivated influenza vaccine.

The CDR3 nucleotides are TGTGCCAGCAGCTTGGCCGGGCTAGCGGGAGACGGTGAGCAGTTCTTC. As protein: CASSLAGLAGDGEQFF. V and J are TRBV11-2 and TRBJ2-1; 10 nucleotides line up with TRBD2. Trimming took 3 bases from V and 9 from J; bases not matched to a gene: 11. Germline V gene data show CDR1 as SGHAT and CDR2 as FQNNGV. The CDR3 extends over 16 amino acids.